The 29 T cell receptor beta chains below come from one sample, sequenced in a study of cytomegalovirus exposure and HLA in healthy donors. A multiplex PCR was run with 60 Vbeta primers and 13 Jbeta primers. Profiling relied on immunoSEQ multiplex PCR, and the TCRdb table lists in-frame clones only, not all of them. The sample records 150,000 to 200,000 clones, roughly 85% being singletons. The sample consisted of PBMCs. These receptors all stem from a woman younger than 35 in good health and CMV-seronegative.

This clone was found once. The chain is built from TRBV29-1 and TRBJ1-1; D gene ambiguous. V dropped 1 base and J dropped 7 bases, with 10 bases sitting between them. Germline V gives CDR1 SQVTM, CDR2 ANQGSEA. This CDR3 has 12 residues. The CDR3 sequence: CSVEVRPGEAFF. The CDR3 DNA reads as TGCAGCGTTGAAGTCCGGCCGGGTGAAGCTTTCTTT.

V and J are TRBV5-1 and TRBJ2-7; 10 bases fit TRBD1. CDR1 and CDR2 (germline): SGHRS, YFSETQ. This CDR3 contains 15 residues. With V trimmed by 4 bases and J by 6 bases, 10 bases remained unmatched. CDR3: CASSPLDRGQSEQYF. For the CDR3, the DNA is TGCGCCAGCAGCCCATTAGACAGGGGGCAGTCCGAGCAGTACTTC.

The chain is built from TRBV30 and TRBJ1-1; weak D call: TRBD1 (6 bases). The germline V and J ends were trimmed by 1 base and 1 base, with 13 bases remaining between them. There are 15 residues in the CDR3. The germline V gene encodes CDR1 GTSNPN and CDR2 SVGIG (reference sequence). CDR3 bases: TGTGCCTGGAGTGGCGGGGGGCGGGCGAACACTGAAGCTTTCTTT. Encoded protein: CAWSGGGRANTEAFF.

V is TRBV20-1 and J is TRBJ1-2; D not resolved. Trimming took 8 bases from V and 6 from J, leaving 13 bases between them. CDR3 size: 11 residues. CDR1 and CDR2 (germline): DFQATT, SNEGSKA (reference sequence). CDR3 in amino acids: CSSYGRDGYTF. The CDR3 region has the DNA TGCAGTTCGTACGGGAGAGATGGCTACACCTTC.

CDR3 in DNA: TGTGCCAGCAGTGAATTAGGAGGATCAATGTACTTC. Translated: CASSELGGSMYF. This chain connects TRBV6-1 to TRBJ2-5; tentative D call: TRBD2 (5 bases). Trimming took 2 bases from V and 13 from J, leaving 14 bases between them. The CDR3 is made up of 12 amino acids. The germline V gene has CDR1 MNHNS and CDR2 SASEGT.

The chain recombines TRBV2 with TRBJ2-1; 8 positions agree with TRBD1. J gave up 7 bases and V 6 bases, and 17 bases lay outside the gene matches. CDR1 is SNHLY, CDR2 FYNNEI, per germline. CDR3 length equals 17 residues. This chain's CDR3 is CASRDSIYQGAGNEQFF. The CDR3 DNA is TGTGCCAGCAGGGACTCGATTTATCAGGGGGCAGGGAATGAGCAGTTCTTC.

This chain links TRBV28 with TRBJ2-1; the match to TRBD1 covers 11 bases. Losses at the gene ends were 3 bases for V and 6 bases for J; bases not matched to a gene: 4. The germline CDR1 and CDR2 sequences are MDHEN and SYDVKM. This CDR3 has 15 residues. The chain's CDR3 is CASSFPGTGGNEQFF. For the CDR3, the DNA is TGTGCCAGCAGTTTCCCCGGGACAGGGGGCAATGAGCAGTTCTTC.

This chain connects TRBV28 to TRBJ1-3, with D unresolved. Germline values: CDR1 MDHEN, CDR2 SYDVKM. The germline V and J ends were trimmed by 8 bases and 4 bases, with 6 bases remaining between them. This CDR3 region has 11 residues. The CDR3 nucleotides are TGTGCCAGCTTAGAGGGAAACACCATATATTTT. Its protein is CASLEGNTIYF.

CDR3 nucleotides: TGTGCCAGCAGTGAAAAGGACATTGCCTACTATGGCTACACCTTC. Its translation is CASSEKDIAYYGYTF. The V gene is TRBV6-1, the J gene TRBJ1-2; maybe TRBD1 (5 bases). Germline V gene data show CDR1 as MNHNS and CDR2 as SASEGT. The ends were cut back, 2 bases at V and 3 bases at J, with 13 bases in the middle. This CDR3 region has 15 residues.

The V gene is TRBV4-2, the J gene TRBJ2-7, with no clear D. The V gene lost 2 bases and the J gene lost 5 bases, with 13 bases spanning the gap. Germline CDR1 LGHNA, CDR2 YNFKEQ. CDR3 length equals 14 residues. The CDR3 sequence: CASSQFVLENEQYF. The CDR3 coding sequence is TGTGCCAGCAGCCAATTCGTTCTCGAGAACGAGCAGTACTTC.

The V and J genes are TRBV7-8 and TRBJ2-2; D might be TRBD2 (7 bases). V dropped 8 bases and J dropped 0 bases, with 10 bases sitting between them. This CDR3 is built from 14 residues. From germline, CDR1 is SGHVS and CDR2 FQNEAQ. The CDR3: CASAGAANTGELFF. The CDR3 region has the DNA TGTGCCAGCGCGGGGGCAGCGAACACCGGGGAGCTGTTTTTT.

About this clone: The identical CDR3 is also encoded by other nucleotide sequences in the sample. The J gene is TRBJ2-3, the V gene TRBV7-9; D is undetermined. Trimming took 3 bases from V and 9 from J, leaving 19 bases between them. The CDR3 has 15 amino acids. The germline V gene encodes CDR1 SEHNR and CDR2 FQNEAQ (reference sequence). This CDR3 reads CASSFFTVEHRTQYF. CDR3 coding DNA: TGTGCCAGCAGCTTTTTTACCGTCGAACATCGCACGCAGTATTTT.

On this clone: Sequence at one end of the junction differs from germline and may be a read error. The rearrangement joins TRBV7-9 to TRBJ2-1; 14 bases are shared with TRBD2. Germline assignment: CDR1 SEHNR and CDR2 FQNEAQ (reference sequence). This CDR3 is 16 amino acids long. The CDR3 region is CASSVAGTSGGDVQFF. The CDR3 DNA reads as TGTGCCAGCAGCGTAGCCGGGACTAGCGGGGGAGACGTGCAGTTCTTC.

The gene calls are TRBV4-2 and TRBJ1-1; D perhaps matches TRBD1 (6 bases). V lost 1 base, J lost 11 bases, and 23 bases lay in between. The CDR3 has 16 residues. The germline CDR1 and CDR2 sequences are LGHNA and YNFKEQ. CDR3 in DNA: TGTGCCAGCAGCCAAGTCCCTAATTCCGGGACATGGAACGCTTTCTTT. Its protein product is CASSQVPNSGTWNAFF.

This clone showed up just once. This chain joins TRBV7-9 and TRBJ2-1; the D gene is possibly TRBD1 (6 bases). Germline loops: CDR1 SEHNR, CDR2 FQNEAQ (reference sequence). The CDR3 is 15 amino acids. Trimming took off 5 bases at V and 4 bases at J, with 15 bases between the two ends. The CDR3 nucleotides read TGTGCCAGCAGCCTCCTCGGGACACCTTACAATGAGCAGTTCTTC. Its translation: CASSLLGTPYNEQFF.

V and J are TRBV7-2 and TRBJ2-5, with a possible D match to TRBD2 (5 bases). The V gene's germline CDR1 is SGHTA and CDR2 FQGNSA. CDR3 length equals 15 residues. V lost 3 bases, J lost 0 bases, and 11 bases lay in between. This CDR3 is CASSFPLRDQETQYF. DNA of the CDR3: TGTGCCAGCAGCTTTCCCTTGCGGGACCAAGAGACCCAGTACTTC. The variable domain in full, completed from reference TRBV7-2 and TRBJ2-5, reads GAGVSQSPSNKVTEKGKDVELRCDPISGHTALYWYRQSLGQGLEFLIYFQGNSAPDKSGLPSDRFSAERTGGSVSTLTIQRTQQEDSAVYLCASSFPLRDQETQYFGPGTRLLVL.

The CDR3 loop is CASSSDSGAPHEQYF. In DNA form, the CDR3 reads TGTGCCAGCAGCTCGGATAGCGGGGCTCCGCACGAGCAGTACTTC. The chain is built from TRBV7-8 and TRBJ2-7, with 8 bases identical to TRBD2. J lost 5 bases, V lost 4 bases, and 10 bases had no gene match. Germline assignment: CDR1 SGHVS and CDR2 FQNEAQ. The CDR3 has 15 residues.

The chain employs TRBV2 and TRBJ2-5, with D possibly being TRBD2 (6 bases). Trimming took 7 bases from V and 3 from J, leaving 18 bases between them. The germline gives CDR1 SNHLY, CDR2 FYNNEI. The CDR3 extends over 15 amino acids. The CDR3 here is CASTPVGLYKETQYF. CDR3 DNA: TGTGCCAGCACTCCCGTGGGACTCTACAAAGAGACCCAGTACTTC.

This CDR3 is CASSMEDRGRNNEQFF. CDR3 nucleotides: TGTGCCAGCAGCATGGAGGACAGGGGTAGGAACAATGAGCAGTTCTTC. This chain links TRBV7-9 with TRBJ2-1; TRBD1 matches at 9 bases. After removal of 5 bases from V and 5 bases from J, the junction contained 10 bases not matched to a gene. CDR3 length: 16 amino acids. Germline lookup yields CDR1 SEHNR and CDR2 FQNEAQ (reference sequence).

The chain is built from TRBV15 and TRBJ1-2; tentative D call: TRBD1 (6 bases). Per the germline V gene, CDR1 is LNHNV and CDR2 is YYDKDF (reference sequence). Trimming shortened V by 1 base and J by 4 bases, and 10 bases separated the two germline ends. The CDR3 has 14 residues. The CDR3 DNA follows: TGTGCCACCAGCAGAGCGGACAGATCCTATGGCTACACCTTC. It is translated as CATSRADRSYGYTF.

The rearrangement links TRBV7-2 to TRBJ2-5, with D unresolved. CDR3 length equals 14 residues. Germline lookup yields CDR1 SGHTA and CDR2 FQGNSA. The V gene lost 6 bases and the J gene lost 1 base, with 12 bases spanning the gap. The CDR3 sequence is CASSYNQVQETQYF. The CDR3 DNA reads as TGTGCCAGCAGTTACAATCAAGTCCAAGAGACCCAGTACTTC.

The rearrangement uses TRBV15 and TRBJ2-5; D possibly corresponds to TRBD1 (6 bases). Germline V gene data show CDR1 as LNHNV and CDR2 as YYDKDF (reference sequence). V lost 3 bases and J lost 2, with 10 bases in between. CDR3 size: 14 residues. CDR3 loop: CATSRSGVQETQYF. Written as DNA, the CDR3 is TGTGCCACCAGCAGGTCAGGGGTTCAAGAGACCCAGTACTTC.

This clone was seen a single time. The chain employs TRBV5-6 and TRBJ2-1, with TRBD1 identical over 7 bases. V lost 4 bases to trimming and J lost 14 bases; unmatched junction nucleotides: 6. Germline assignment: CDR1 SGHDT and CDR2 YYEEEE. The CDR3 is made up of 11 amino acids. This CDR3 is CASSTTGRKFF. The CDR3 DNA reads as TGTGCCAGCAGCACGACAGGGCGTAAGTTCTTC.

CDR3 in DNA: TGTGCCAGCTCACCACCGTCTGTAGATACGCAGTATTTT. Translation gives CASSPPSVDTQYF. V usage is TRBV18 and J usage is TRBJ2-3; D not resolved. V gave up 0 bases and J gave up 5 bases, with 6 bases separating them. In germline, CDR1 is KGHSH, CDR2 LQKENI. This CDR3 contains 13 residues.

V is TRBV2 and J is TRBJ2-1, with TRBD2 matching over 8 bases. This CDR3 is 14 amino acids long. Germline loops: CDR1 SNHLY, CDR2 FYNNEI. The V and J ends lost 6 bases and 5 bases, in that order; junction bases with no gene match: 6. The CDR3 loop is CASSPGGADNEQFF. The CDR3 region has the DNA TGTGCCAGCAGCCCCGGGGGGGCGGACAATGAGCAGTTCTTC.

This clone was counted ten times or more. The gene calls are TRBV7-6 and TRBJ1-4; the match to TRBD1 covers 9 bases. CDR3 length equals 15 residues. Germline CDR1 reads SGHVS; CDR2 reads FNYEAQ. Trimming cost V 5 bases and J 8 bases; bases outside gene matches: 9. The CDR3 loop is CASSREQGALEKLFF. The CDR3 DNA reads TGTGCCAGCAGCCGAGAACAGGGGGCGTTGGAAAAACTGTTTTTT.

In nucleotides, the CDR3 is TGTGCCAGCAGCCGAGACAGGGGCGGACAGCCCCAGCATTTT. Its translation is CASSRDRGGQPQHF. The chain joins TRBV7-6 to TRBJ1-5; TRBD1 matches at 8 bases. V dropped 5 bases and J dropped 7; count of bases not matched to a gene: 7. Germline-derived CDR1 and CDR2 are SGHVS and FNYEAQ. This CDR3 region has 14 residues.

CDR3 loop: CASSFYNLQHF. The CDR3 DNA is TGTGCCAGCAGTTTCTATAATCTCCAGCATTTT. J is TRBJ1-5 and V is TRBV28, with D uncertain. Trimming took 3 bases from V and 12 from J, leaving 9 bases between them. CDR1 is MDHEN and CDR2 is SYDVKM in the germline V gene. This CDR3 has 11 residues.

This clone has more than one count but fewer than ten. The chain combines TRBV6-6 with TRBJ2-7, with a possible D match to TRBD2 (5 bases). Trimming cost V 0 bases and J 3 bases, with 9 bases left between them. The CDR3 totals 14 residues. From germline, CDR1 is MNHNY and CDR2 SVGAGI (reference sequence). CDR3 nucleotides: TGTGCCAGCAGTTACTCGAGCGGCTTCTACGAGCAGTACTTC. This codes for CASSYSSGFYEQYF.